This paragraph reports one T cell receptor beta chain. Germline V gene lookup returns CDR1 DFQATT and CDR2 SNEGSKA (reference sequence). The CDR3 sequence is 13 residues long. With V trimmed by 6 bases and J by 3 bases, 6 bases remained unmatched. The data derive from a study of blood T cells in healthy people across ages. Donation came from healthy Caucasian individuals in Russia who were aged about 6 to 95. With a J-beta primer mix and a sample-barcoded 5' primer, a second PCR ran about 7 to 12 cycles. TCRdb recomputed calls from the 5' RACE reads with MiXCR, one row per CDR3 protein. The profile shows about 1.8 million distinct CDR3 sequences, around half of them singletons.

The chain has TRBV20-1 and TRBJ1-1, with 8 bases identical to TRBD1. The clonotype originates from a woman aged 40 to 50 in good health. The sequenced sample consisted of blood. The CDR3 DNA reads as TGCAGTGCCCTTCCGGACAGGGACACTGAAGCTTTCTTT. Its protein product is CSALPDRDTEAFF.